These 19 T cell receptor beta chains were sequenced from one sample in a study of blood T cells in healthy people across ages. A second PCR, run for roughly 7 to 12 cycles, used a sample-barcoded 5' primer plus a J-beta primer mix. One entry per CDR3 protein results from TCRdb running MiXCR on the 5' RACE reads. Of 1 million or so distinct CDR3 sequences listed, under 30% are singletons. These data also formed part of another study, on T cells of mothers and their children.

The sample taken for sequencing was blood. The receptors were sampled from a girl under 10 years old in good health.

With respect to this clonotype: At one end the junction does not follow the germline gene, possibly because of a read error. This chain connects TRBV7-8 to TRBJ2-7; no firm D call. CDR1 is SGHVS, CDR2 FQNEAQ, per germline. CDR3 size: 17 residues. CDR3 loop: CAISSVVGQSEGYEQYF. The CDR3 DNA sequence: TGTGCCATCAGCTCAGTCGTTGGGCAGTCCGAAGGCTACGAGCAGTACTTC.

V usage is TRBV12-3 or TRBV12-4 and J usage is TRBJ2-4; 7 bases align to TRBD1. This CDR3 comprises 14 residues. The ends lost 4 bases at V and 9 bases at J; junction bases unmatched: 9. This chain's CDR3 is CASSSTDRVVIQYF. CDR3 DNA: TGTGCCAGCAGTTCAACCGACAGGGTGGTCATTCAGTACTTC.

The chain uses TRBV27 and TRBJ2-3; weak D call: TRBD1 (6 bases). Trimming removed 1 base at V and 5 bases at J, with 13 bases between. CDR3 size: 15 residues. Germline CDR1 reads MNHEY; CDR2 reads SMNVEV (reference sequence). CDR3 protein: CASSLYGGAGDTQYF. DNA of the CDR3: TGTGCCAGCAGTTTATATGGGGGCGCGGGAGATACGCAGTATTTT.

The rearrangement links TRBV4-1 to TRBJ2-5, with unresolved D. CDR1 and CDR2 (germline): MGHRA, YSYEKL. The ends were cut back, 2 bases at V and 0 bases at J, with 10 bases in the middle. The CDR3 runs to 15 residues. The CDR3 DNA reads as TGCGCCAGCAGCCAACTTCTCTCGTACCAAGAGACCCAGTACTTC. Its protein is CASSQLLSYQETQYF.

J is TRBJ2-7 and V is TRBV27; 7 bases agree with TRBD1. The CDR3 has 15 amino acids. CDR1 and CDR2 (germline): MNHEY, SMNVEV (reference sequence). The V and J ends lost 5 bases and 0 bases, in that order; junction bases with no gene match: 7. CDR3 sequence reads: CASSPFRQGSYEQYF. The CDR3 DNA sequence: TGTGCCAGCAGTCCGTTTCGACAGGGCTCCTACGAGCAGTACTTC.

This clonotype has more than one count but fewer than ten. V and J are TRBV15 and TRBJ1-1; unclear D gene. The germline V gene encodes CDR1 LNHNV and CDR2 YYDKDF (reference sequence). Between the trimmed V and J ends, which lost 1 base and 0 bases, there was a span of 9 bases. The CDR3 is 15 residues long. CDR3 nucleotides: TGTGCCACCAGCAGAGGTGGGAAGATGAACACTGAAGCTTTCTTT. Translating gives CATSRGGKMNTEAFF.

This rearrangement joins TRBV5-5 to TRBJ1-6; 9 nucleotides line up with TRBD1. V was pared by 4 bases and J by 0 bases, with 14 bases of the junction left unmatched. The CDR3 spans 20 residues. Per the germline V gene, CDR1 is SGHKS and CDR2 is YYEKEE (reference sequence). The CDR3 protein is CASSPGTGPLVLSYNSPLHF. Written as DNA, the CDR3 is TGTGCCAGCAGCCCCGGGACAGGGCCATTGGTACTCTCCTATAATTCACCCCTCCACTTT.

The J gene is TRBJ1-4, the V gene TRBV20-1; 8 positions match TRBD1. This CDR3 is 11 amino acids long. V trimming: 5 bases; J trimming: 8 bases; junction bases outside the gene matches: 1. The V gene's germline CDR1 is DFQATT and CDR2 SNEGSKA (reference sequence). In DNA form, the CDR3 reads TGCAGTGCTCGACAGGGGGAAAAACTGTTTTTT. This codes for CSARQGEKLFF.

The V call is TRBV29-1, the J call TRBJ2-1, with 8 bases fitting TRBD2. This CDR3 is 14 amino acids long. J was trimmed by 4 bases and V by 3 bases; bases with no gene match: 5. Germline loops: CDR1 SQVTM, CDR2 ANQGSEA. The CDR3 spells CSVEREALYNEQFF. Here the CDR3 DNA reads TGCAGCGTTGAGCGGGAGGCACTATACAATGAGCAGTTCTTC.

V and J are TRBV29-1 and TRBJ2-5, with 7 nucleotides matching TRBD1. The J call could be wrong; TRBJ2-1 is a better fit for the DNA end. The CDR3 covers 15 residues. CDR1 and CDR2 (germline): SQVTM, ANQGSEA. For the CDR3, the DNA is TGCAGCGTTGGGAGGTGGCGACAGGGTGGAAATGAGCAGTTCTTC. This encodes CSVGRWRQGGNEQFF.

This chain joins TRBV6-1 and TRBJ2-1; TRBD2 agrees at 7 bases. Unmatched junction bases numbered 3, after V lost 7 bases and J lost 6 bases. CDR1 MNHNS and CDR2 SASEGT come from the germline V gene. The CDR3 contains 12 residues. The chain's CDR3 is CASTRTSNEQFF. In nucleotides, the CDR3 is TGTGCCAGCACTAGGACTAGCAATGAGCAGTTCTTC.

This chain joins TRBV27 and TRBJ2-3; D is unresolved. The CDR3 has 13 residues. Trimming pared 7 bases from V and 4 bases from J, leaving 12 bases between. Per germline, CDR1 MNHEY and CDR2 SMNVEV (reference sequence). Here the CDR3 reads CASTESPADTQYF. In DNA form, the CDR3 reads TGTGCCAGCACGGAATCTCCGGCAGATACGCAGTATTTT.

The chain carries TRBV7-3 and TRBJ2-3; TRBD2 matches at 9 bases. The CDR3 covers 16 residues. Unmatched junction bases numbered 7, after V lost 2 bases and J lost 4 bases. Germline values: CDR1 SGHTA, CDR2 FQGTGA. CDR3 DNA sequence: TGTGCCAGCAGCTTATGGGCGGGGGGGCGTCCAGATACGCAGTATTTT. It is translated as CASSLWAGGRPDTQYF.

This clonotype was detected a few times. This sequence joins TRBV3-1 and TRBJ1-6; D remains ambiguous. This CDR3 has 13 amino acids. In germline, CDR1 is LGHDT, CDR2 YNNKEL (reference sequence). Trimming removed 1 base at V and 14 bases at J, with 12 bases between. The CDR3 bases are TGTGCCAGCAGCCAAGCCCCGAGTGGGGCCCTCCACTTT. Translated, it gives CASSQAPSGALHF. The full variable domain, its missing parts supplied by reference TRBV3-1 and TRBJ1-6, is DTAVSQTPKYLVTQMGNDKSIKCEQNLGHDTMYWYKQDSKKFLKIMFSYNNKELIINETVPNRFSPKSPDKAHLNLHINSLELGDSAVYFCASSQAPSGALHFGNGTRLTVT.

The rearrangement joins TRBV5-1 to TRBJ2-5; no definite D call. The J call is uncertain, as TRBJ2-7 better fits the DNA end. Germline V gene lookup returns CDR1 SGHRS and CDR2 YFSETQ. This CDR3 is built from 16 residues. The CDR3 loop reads CASSYGPTYQTYEQYF. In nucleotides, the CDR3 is TGCGCCAGCAGCTACGGGCCTACCTACCAAACCTACGAGCAGTACTTC.

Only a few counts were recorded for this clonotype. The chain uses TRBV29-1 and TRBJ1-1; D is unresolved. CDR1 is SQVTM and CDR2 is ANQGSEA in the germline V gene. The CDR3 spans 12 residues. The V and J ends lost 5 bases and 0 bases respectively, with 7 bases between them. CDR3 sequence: CSVLTLNTEAFF. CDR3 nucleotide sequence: TGCAGCGTTTTGACATTGAACACTGAAGCTTTCTTT.

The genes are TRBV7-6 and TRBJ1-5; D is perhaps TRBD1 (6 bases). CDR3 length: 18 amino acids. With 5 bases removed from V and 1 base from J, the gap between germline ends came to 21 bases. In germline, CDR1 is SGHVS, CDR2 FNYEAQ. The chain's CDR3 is CASSPEGGFPESNQPQHF. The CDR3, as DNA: TGTGCCAGCAGCCCCGAGGGGGGCTTCCCTGAAAGCAATCAGCCCCAGCATTTT.

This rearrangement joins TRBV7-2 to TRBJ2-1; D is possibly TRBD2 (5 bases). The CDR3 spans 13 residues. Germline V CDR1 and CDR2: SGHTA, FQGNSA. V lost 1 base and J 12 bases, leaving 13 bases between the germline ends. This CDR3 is CASSLEQRWVQFF. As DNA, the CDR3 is TGTGCCAGCAGCTTAGAACAGCGGTGGGTGCAGTTCTTC.

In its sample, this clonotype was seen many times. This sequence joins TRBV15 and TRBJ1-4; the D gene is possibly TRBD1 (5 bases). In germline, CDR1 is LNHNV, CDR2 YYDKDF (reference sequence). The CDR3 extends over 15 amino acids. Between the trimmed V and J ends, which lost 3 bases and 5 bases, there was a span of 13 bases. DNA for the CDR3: TGTGCCACCAGCAGGTCGCGGGGGGGGAATGAAAAACTGTTTTTT. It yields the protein CATSRSRGGNEKLFF.